Sequencing of this T cell receptor beta chain was carried out in a study of cytomegalovirus exposure and HLA in healthy donors (TCRdb year 2017). About the study as a whole: An earlier analysis of roughly 500 of the donors reported roughly 300 Gb of sequence data and some 120 million unique TCR beta sequences from roughly 200 million T cells. In a later genetic analysis, genome-wide SNP genotypes for about 60% of the 666 donors were used, and that subset was treated as a discovery cohort. Among 398 genotyped donors of the cohort, an average of roughly 240,000 unique TCR beta nucleotide sequences were sequenced per donor, roughly a sixth of them non-productive. All discovery cohort repertoires had been generated using a single sequencing platform. In an earlier analysis of about 590 of the donors, high-throughput TCR beta sequencing was used to judge whether each TCR beta V gene segment behaved as functional or pseudogenic. A later analysis re-examined previously published TCR beta repertoires from 500 to 700 donors and added high-resolution HLA genotyping to investigate patterns of TCR occurrence. About five DR-DQ haplotypes were treated as single units for association and clustering because of strong linkage in the cohort. The T cell repertoires of roughly 660 subjects were profiled by immunosequencing and related to cytomegalovirus serostatus. An early release covering roughly 600 HLA-typed donors comprised about 300 gigabases of sequencing data and around 80 million unique TCR sequences. Rather than using new phenotypic data, the later analysis identified candidate immune exposures from TCR beta sequences and from how often those sequences occurred across donors. Typing coverage varied by locus: about 629-630 donors for A, B, C, DRB1 and DQB1; approximately 560 for DQA1; around 610 for DPA1; 450 to 480 for DPB1. To predict cytomegalovirus infection status, the study brought together high-throughput TCR immunosequencing, statistical association of individual TCRs with disease status, and machine learning. Donor age, sex, ethnicity and CMV serostatus were compiled together with the repertoire data. Along with the roughly 700-subject first cohort, a separate validation cohort of some 130 different subjects was used. Among the roughly 430 genotyped donors, around 81% belonged to the genetic ancestry cluster associated with self-reported Caucasian donors. The study aimed to test whether cataloging public T cell receptors could reveal signatures of past pathogen exposure. HLA typing covered class I and class II loci at four-digit resolution.

From V the trimming removes 2 bases and from J it removes 9 bases, while the gene matches leave 9 bases of the junction unaccounted for. From the cysteine up to the phenylalanine, the CDR3 has a length of 15 residues. Of the read, only the CDR3 DNA is kept; its 45 bases are in frame from base 1. For CDR1 and CDR2, the germline V gene lists SNHLY and FYNNEI. Library creation used the immunoSEQ multiplex PCR assay. The multiplex PCR relied on a mix of 60 forward primers for TCR Vbeta segments and 13 reverse primers for TCR Jbeta segments. The CDR3 region of rearranged TCR beta genes was amplified from genomic DNA with a multiplex PCR assay. On the Illumina HiSeq System, the amplified TCR beta libraries were sequenced as 87-base-pair reads. The authors processed their data as follows. A later analysis tallied 75 million to 85 million unique TCR beta chains across the 666 repertoires, and about 10 million of those chains were shared by two or more donors. Raw reads were error-corrected and collapsed into unique sequences with a nearest-neighbor algorithm that merged closely related sequences to remove PCR and sequencing errors. CDR3 sequences were aligned to IMGT reference sequences to assign V, D and J gene segments. For a sequence to be retained, a match of at least six nucleotides was required to both a V gene segment and a J gene segment. Rearrangements were called productive when the CDR3 lacked stop codons and stayed in frame with V and J; all others were non-productive. Following IMGT convention, CDR3 was defined as the stretch from the second conserved V-encoded cysteine up to the conserved J-encoded phenylalanine. Sequences without an unambiguous match to a single V gene segment were excluded from the earlier analysis of a few hundred of the donors. An earlier analysis of 587 of the donors classified V segments as functional when productive rearrangements were above 56.7% and as segregating when the standard deviation between donors was above 5%. A statistical classification framework was built for diagnosing cytomegalovirus status from the catalog of TCR beta chain sequences. In a later analysis, V and J genes were assigned by comparing TCR nucleotide sequences against IMGT/GENE-DB human TR gene sequences. In a later analysis, CDR3 sequences and most-parsimonious VDJ recombination scenarios were assigned using the TCRdist pipeline. In a later analysis, each TCR beta chain was defined by its CDR3 amino acid sequence together with its V-gene family, and reads without a unique V-gene family were excluded. In a later analysis, 550 to 650 highly shared, low-generation-probability nucleotide sequences were removed to address suspected cross-contamination and a sequencing artifact. In a later analysis, a clonal expansion index was calculated for each public chain from normalized within-repertoire ranks of inferred template counts. In a later analysis, generation probabilities were computed using a VDJ recombination model fitted to out-of-frame rearrangements, and the results were checked against IGoR. In a later analysis, TCR-TCR, TCR-HLA and TCR-CMV co-occurrence was scored with hypergeometric tests, and a repertoire-size bias correction was applied to TCR pairs. A later analysis estimated false discovery rates by permuting HLA or CMV assignments 20 times. A later analysis grouped co-occurring TCRs with DBSCAN, adding TCRdist sequence similarity when clustering within HLA-allele-positive subsets. Repertoires with fewer than 30,000 or more than 120,000 public chains, plus five repertoires with anomalous nucleotide sharing, were excluded from co-occurrence clustering. TCRdb holds this immuneACCESS table with in-frame rearrangements only. Some clones are missing; in checked studies, unresolved V genes explain under half, and the rest has no known cause. V, J and clone size derive from that table, while D and trimming were established from the DNA sequence. Within this sample are around 67,000 clones, with roughly 74% of them counted one time only. The top ten hold around 7.4% of the sample.

In total, approximately 690 healthy bone marrow donors made up the cohort. At the time of sampling, every cohort member was nominally healthy, though immune exposures that went unrecorded were likely present. The donor tested CMV seropositive, placing the donor among the 290 or so seropositive members of the cohort. Each donor provided a peripheral blood sample, and peripheral blood mononuclear cells were used for TCR beta sequencing. The Qiagen DNeasy Blood Extraction Kit was used to extract genomic DNA from the blood cell samples. Results and caveats for the whole study, not just this receptor: The cohort was sequenced for TCR beta chains only, and without alpha or paired-chain data the features that could be detected were limited. Strong co-occurrence of HLA alleles, especially DR and DQ, made assigning TCR associations to individual alleles difficult. For the cohort, immune exposure information was limited to CMV serostatus. In a later analysis, around 17,000 TCR beta sequences were associated with specific HLA alleles at a false discovery rate of 0.05. A cluster of highly shared sequence variants was judged likely to be a technical artifact of the sequencing pipeline. A further reported finding was that TCR beta sequences accurately predicted the HLA-A and HLA-B alleles for most subjects in the first cohort. The earlier analysis of 450 to 700 of the donors excluded 15 to 20 rarely observed V segments, including chromosome 9 orphons, because counts were too low. A later genetic analysis associated a missense DCLRE1C variant with V-gene and J-gene trimming of TCR beta chains, and an independent cohort replicated the association. The study listed 150 to 200 TCR beta chains as associated with cytomegalovirus. Because some donors lacked HLA typing at each locus, the association tests relied only on the typed subset. Across donors, most TCR sequences were observed very rarely, whereas some public TCRs were present in many individuals. In an earlier analysis of a few hundred of the donors, most TCR beta V segments were observed in productive rearrangements about 90% or about 30% of the time, broadly matching IMGT annotations. According to a later analysis, parvovirus B19, influenza, CMV and Epstein-Barr virus appeared linked to several top co-occurrence clusters. A later analysis found that TCR association rates varied across HLA loci, with DRB1 alleles showing the most associated TCRs and HLA-C alleles the fewest. A later analysis found that most CMV-associated TCR beta chains appeared HLA-restricted, with HLA associations seemingly driven largely by CMV exposure. Because the 87-base-pair reads could not distinguish some IMGT-functional V segments, including TRBV6-2 and TRBV6-3, those segments were excluded. A later analysis found that HLA-associated TCR beta chains were more clonally expanded and had lower generation probabilities than equally common non-associated chains. A later genetic analysis reported fewer N-insertions in productive TCRs among donors in an Asian-associated ancestry cluster than the roughly 700-donor mean. In vitro tests confirmed that three of the cytomegalovirus-associated TCR beta chains recognize cytomegalovirus antigens. Linkage disequilibrium might explain the correlated functional status among segregating V segments, but an unknown experimental factor could not be excluded. Presence/absence analyses assumed roughly uniform sequencing depth across donors, an assumption that may not hold. The authors suggested that the approach could potentially be extended to other disease states and immunological phenotypes. The classifier was reported to diagnose cytomegalovirus status with high specificity and sensitivity in both the original and validation cohorts.

A word on this clone: No antigen is known for it. Nothing much larger sits one base from this clone, and base qualities are not available.

The source of this sequence is a man younger than 30 in good health and CMV-seropositive. Rearrangement joined TRBV2 to TRBJ2-1, with 8 middle bases fitting TRBD2. The sample was PBMCs. The nucleotide sequence is given as TGTGCCAGCAGTGAAAATAGCGGGAAGTCTGGTGAGCAGTTCTTC. Its amino acids are CASSENSGKSGEQFF.